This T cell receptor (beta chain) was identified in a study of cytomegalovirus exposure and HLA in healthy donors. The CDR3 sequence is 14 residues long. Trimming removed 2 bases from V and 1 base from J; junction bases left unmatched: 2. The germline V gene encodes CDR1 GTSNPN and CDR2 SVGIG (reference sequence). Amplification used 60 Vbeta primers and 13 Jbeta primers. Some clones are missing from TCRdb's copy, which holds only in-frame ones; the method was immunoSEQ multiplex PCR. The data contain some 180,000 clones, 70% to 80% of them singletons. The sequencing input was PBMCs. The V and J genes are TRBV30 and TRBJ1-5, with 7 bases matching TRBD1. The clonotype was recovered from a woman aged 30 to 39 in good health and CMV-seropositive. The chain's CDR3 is CAWSRDSSNQPQHF. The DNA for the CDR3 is TGTGCCTGGAGTCGGGACAGCAGCAATCAGCCCCAGCATTTT.